This T cell receptor (beta chain) appears in the sequencing data of a study of cytomegalovirus exposure and HLA in healthy donors. This PCR relied on a set of 60 Vbeta primers and 13 Jbeta primers. TCRdb keeps only in-frame clones here, not all; method: immunoSEQ multiplex PCR. The sample records 95,000 to 110,000 clones, more than 70% being singletons. About this clone itself: One end of the junction does not line up with germline, which may come from a read error. Other DNA variants within this sample encode the same CDR3.

This CDR3 region has 17 residues. Germline CDR1 and CDR2: MNHEY and SMNVEV (reference sequence). The clonotype comes from a man aged 30 to 39 in good health and CMV-seronegative. V and J are TRBV27 and TRBJ1-1; the D gene is possibly TRBD1 (5 bases). Sequenced input: PBMCs. The DNA of the CDR3 is TGTGCCAGCAGTTTAATCTCGCAGGGCATCATGAACACTGAAGCTTTCTTC. This translates into CASSLISQGIMNTEAFF.